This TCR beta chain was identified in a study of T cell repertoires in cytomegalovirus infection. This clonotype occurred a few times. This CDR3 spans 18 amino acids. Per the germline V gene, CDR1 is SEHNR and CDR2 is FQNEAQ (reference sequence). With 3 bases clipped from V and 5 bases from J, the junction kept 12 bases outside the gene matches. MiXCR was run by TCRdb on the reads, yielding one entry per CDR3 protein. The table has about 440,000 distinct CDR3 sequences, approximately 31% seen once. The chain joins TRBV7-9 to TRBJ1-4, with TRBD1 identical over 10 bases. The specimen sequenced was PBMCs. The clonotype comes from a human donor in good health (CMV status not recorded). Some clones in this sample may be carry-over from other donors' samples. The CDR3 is CASSFRTGTGALNEKLFF. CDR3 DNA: TGTGCCAGCAGCTTCCGAACCGGGACAGGGGCCTTAAATGAAAAACTGTTTTTT.